This entry lists 30 T cell receptor beta chains sequenced from one sample in a study of glioma-infiltrating T cells after dendritic cell vaccination. Sequencing was performed with immunoSEQ multiplex PCR; in TCRdb, only in-frame clones are kept and a portion is missing. The sample holds fewer than 85,000 clones; roughly 82% are singletons and the top ten take about 2.1%. The sequencing here drew on blood, taken before dendritic cell vaccination. Every receptor here comes from a human donor with glioblastoma.

The genes are TRBV6-1 and TRBJ1-4; D possibly corresponds to TRBD1 (5 bases). The CDR3 sequence is 16 residues long. The germline CDR1 and CDR2 sequences are MNHNS and SASEGT. The V end was cut by 8 bases, the J end by 8 bases, with 24 bases between. For the CDR3, the DNA is TGTGCCAGCCGTGCCGAGGCAGGGCATGTTGGGGAAAAACTGTTTTTT. This codes for CASRAEAGHVGEKLFF.

About this clone itself: Germline is not matched at one junction end, which may reflect a read error. This rearrangement joins TRBV30 to TRBJ2-3, with a tentative D call TRBD2 (6 bases). The CDR3 is 12 amino acids. Germline loops: CDR1 GTSNPN, CDR2 SVGIG (reference sequence). The CDR3 nucleotides read TGTGCCTGGAGTGCCTCCCGGGACTCCCTAAATTTT. Amino acids: CAWSASRDSLNF.

The rearrangement joins TRBV18 to TRBJ1-2; no definite D call. CDR1 and CDR2 from the germline V gene are KGHSH and LQKENI. Trimming removed 3 bases at V and 4 bases at J, with 9 bases between. The CDR3 covers 13 residues. CDR3 region: CASSPLAVYGYTF. The CDR3 nucleotides read TGTGCCAGCTCACCCCTCGCAGTCTATGGCTACACCTTC.

The genes are TRBV30 and TRBJ2-1; 9 bases are a match to TRBD2. The V and J ends lost 5 bases and 4 bases, in that order; junction bases with no gene match: 12. The CDR3 length is 16 residues. In germline, CDR1 is GTSNPN, CDR2 SVGIG (reference sequence). The CDR3 DNA reads as TGTGCCTGGGTCCCGATGACTAGCGGAGGGTACAATGAGCAGTTCTTC. Translating it yields CAWVPMTSGGYNEQFF.

The rearrangement uses TRBV5-1 and TRBJ1-2; 8 bases map to TRBD1. Germline assignment: CDR1 SGHRS and CDR2 YFSETQ. Trimming cost V 0 bases and J 5 bases; bases outside gene matches: 6. The CDR3 extends over 15 amino acids. In DNA, the CDR3 is TGCGCCAGCAGCTTGGTAGCAGGGGGCGATTATGGCTACACCTTC. It yields the protein CASSLVAGGDYGYTF.

The chain has TRBV19 and TRBJ1-5; TRBD1 matches 7 bases. The ends lost 5 bases at V and 9 bases at J; junction bases unmatched: 13. CDR1 and CDR2 from the germline V gene are LNHDA and SQIVND (reference sequence). CDR3 length equals 15 residues. CDR3 in amino acids: CASSATGLVMLPQHF. CDR3 bases: TGTGCCAGTAGTGCGACAGGGCTGGTTATGTTGCCCCAGCATTTT.

A few counts support this clone. The chain combines TRBV4-1 with TRBJ1-1; 7 nucleotides agree with TRBD1. V gave up 4 bases and J gave up 7 bases; unmatched junction bases: 15. The CDR3 length is 16 residues. Germline CDR1 MGHRA, CDR2 YSYEKL. CDR3 in amino acids: CASSPATGTYLDEAFF. CDR3 DNA sequence: TGCGCCAGCAGCCCAGCGACAGGGACCTACTTGGATGAAGCTTTCTTT.

The chain has TRBV5-6 and TRBJ2-7, with 9 nucleotides matching TRBD1. V gave up 4 bases and J gave up 8 bases; unmatched junction bases: 4. The CDR3 has 12 amino acids. Germline values: CDR1 SGHDT, CDR2 YYEEEE. CDR3 sequence: CASSAGTGKQYV. The CDR3 nucleotides are TGTGCCAGCAGCGCCGGGACAGGGAAGCAGTACGTC.

The rearrangement joins TRBV5-1 to TRBJ2-1, with TRBD1 matching 11 bases. Per the germline V gene, CDR1 is SGHRS and CDR2 is YFSETQ. CDR3 length equals 15 residues. Trimming took 4 bases from V and 5 from J; bases not matched to a gene: 5. The CDR3 nucleotides are TGCGCCAGCAGCATTGGGACAGGGGGGAACAATGAGCAGTTCTTC. Translated, it gives CASSIGTGGNNEQFF. The variable domain in full, with the rest retrieved from reference TRBV5-1 and TRBJ2-1, is KAGVTQTPRYLIKTRGQQVTLSCSPISGHRSVSWYQQTPGQGLQFLFEYFSETQRNKGNFPGRFSGRQFSNSRSEMNVSTLELGDSALYLCASSIGTGGNNEQFFGPGTRLTVL.

J is TRBJ2-3 and V is TRBV5-1, with 11 bases matching TRBD2. Looked up from germline, CDR1 is SGHRS and CDR2 is YFSETQ. This CDR3 has 18 amino acids. Trimming took 4 bases from V and 2 from J; bases not matched to a gene: 12. This CDR3 is CASSPYRTSGLNTDTQYF. As DNA, the CDR3 is TGCGCCAGCAGCCCATACCGGACTAGCGGGTTAAACACAGATACGCAGTATTTT.

The rearrangement uses TRBV19 and TRBJ1-3; 8 bases agree with TRBD1. Unmatched junction bases numbered 1, after V lost 4 bases and J lost 2 bases. This CDR3 region has 14 residues. Germline V gene sequence: CDR1 LNHDA, CDR2 SQIVND (reference sequence). The CDR3 sequence is CASSTDRAGNTIYF. The CDR3 DNA sequence: TGTGCCAGTAGTACGGACAGGGCTGGAAACACCATATATTTT.

V gene TRBV19 combines with J gene TRBJ2-5, with D perhaps matching TRBD1 (6 bases). Germline CDR1 LNHDA, CDR2 SQIVND (reference sequence). V dropped 2 bases and J dropped 7 bases, with 11 bases sitting between them. The CDR3 length is 13 residues. CDR3 nucleotide sequence: TGTGCCAGTAGTATAACAGGGTTGGGGACCCAGTACTTC. This translates into CASSITGLGTQYF.

V gene TRBV6-1 combines with J gene TRBJ2-5; tentatively, D is TRBD1 (5 bases). Germline V CDR1 and CDR2: MNHNS, SASEGT. The germline V and J ends were trimmed by 1 base and 5 bases, with 14 bases remaining between them. The CDR3 is 15 residues long. CDR3 nucleotide sequence: TGTGCCAGCAGTGAAGGCGTCAGGGCTAGGGAGACCCAGTACTTC. This encodes CASSEGVRARETQYF.

The chain employs TRBV11-2 and TRBJ2-7; D possibly corresponds to TRBD1 (7 bases). This CDR3 comprises 15 residues. Germline V lookup: CDR1 SGHAT, CDR2 FQNNGV. Trimming shortened V by 5 bases and J by 2 bases, and 16 bases separated the two germline ends. The CDR3 here is CASSPQGGTPYEQYF. The CDR3 DNA sequence: TGTGCCAGCAGCCCCCAGGGGGGTACCCCCTACGAGCAGTACTTC.

CDR3 amino acids: CASSLSKGGNEQYF. Here the CDR3 DNA reads TGTGCCAGCAGCTTGAGTAAAGGGGGAAACGAGCAGTACTTC. V is TRBV5-4 and J is TRBJ2-7, with a weak D call TRBD1 (6 bases). The CDR3 totals 14 residues. V lost 1 base, J lost 5 bases, and 13 bases lay in between. Germline V gene sequence: CDR1 SGHNT, CDR2 YYREEE (reference sequence).

This clone showed up just a few times. The chain is built from TRBV5-1 and TRBJ2-7; D is ambiguous. The CDR3 covers 13 residues. The germline CDR1 and CDR2 sequences are SGHRS and YFSETQ. Trimming left V 1 base short and J 5 bases short, with 10 bases between. The CDR3 bases are TGCGCCAGCAGCTTGCCCCGGGTGGACGAGCAGTACTTC. It is translated as CASSLPRVDEQYF. Full variable domain (outside the CDR3, taken from reference TRBV5-1 and TRBJ2-7): KAGVTQTPRYLIKTRGQQVTLSCSPISGHRSVSWYQQTPGQGLQFLFEYFSETQRNKGNFPGRFSGRQFSNSRSEMNVSTLELGDSALYLCASSLPRVDEQYFGPGTRLTVT.

V gene TRBV23-1 combines with J gene TRBJ2-7; no definite D call. TRBV23-1 is an ORF; its function is uncertain. There are 12 residues in the CDR3. V was shortened by 1 base and J by 4 bases, with 5 bases between the two germline ends. CDR3 DNA sequence: TGCGCCAGCAGTCAATTGGAGTACGAGCAGTACGTC. This sequence encodes CASSQLEYEQYV.

The chain links TRBV7-9 to TRBJ1-1; no firm D call. Germline V gene data show CDR1 as SEHNR and CDR2 as FQNEAQ (reference sequence). This CDR3 is built from 12 residues. V was clipped by 3 bases and J by 6 bases, with 8 bases between them. The CDR3 is CASSLALPEAFF. DNA of the CDR3: TGTGCCAGCAGCTTGGCCTTGCCTGAAGCTTTCTTT.

The CDR3 nucleotides are TGTGCCAGCAGTCTCCGGGACAGGGCTGGGGGAGCTTTCTTT. Its protein is CASSLRDRAGGAFF. The chain couples TRBV6-5 to TRBJ1-1; 9 nucleotides match TRBD1. V dropped 5 bases and J dropped 10; count of bases not matched to a gene: 11. This CDR3 is 14 amino acids long. Looked up from germline, CDR1 is MNHEY and CDR2 is SVGAGI.

This chain joins TRBV27 and TRBJ2-3; D might be TRBD1 (5 bases). The germline V gene encodes CDR1 MNHEY and CDR2 SMNVEV (reference sequence). This CDR3 spans 14 amino acids. Trimming cost V 6 bases and J 5 bases, with 15 bases left between them. The CDR3 loop is CASSRPAGLDTQYF. In DNA form, the CDR3 reads TGTGCCAGCAGCAGACCAGCAGGGCTAGATACGCAGTATTTT.

As regards this clone: Other nucleotide sequences from this sample produce the same CDR3. J is TRBJ2-4 and V is TRBV19, with no clear D. From germline, CDR1 is LNHDA and CDR2 SQIVND (reference sequence). The CDR3 loop spans 14 amino acids. Trimming left V 5 bases short and J 0 bases short, with 8 bases between. Written as DNA, the CDR3 is TGTGCCAGTAGTTCGGGTGTAGCCAAAAACATTCAGTACTTC. Protein: CASSSGVAKNIQYF.

V usage is TRBV9 and J usage is TRBJ2-1; D is unclear. Germline V CDR1 and CDR2: SGDLS, YYNGEE. The CDR3 runs 12 residues. V was pared by 4 bases and J by 8 bases, with 10 bases between. CDR3 in amino acids: CASSPTVYEQFF. The CDR3 region has the DNA TGTGCCAGCAGCCCAACGGTTTATGAGCAGTTCTTC.

This chain joins TRBV6-6 and TRBJ2-7, with 7 nucleotides matching TRBD2. V lost 6 bases, J lost 2 bases, and 13 bases stayed unmatched. This CDR3 spans 16 amino acids. The germline V gene encodes CDR1 MNHNY and CDR2 SVGAGI (reference sequence). The CDR3 sequence is CASSPGRGTQTYEQYF. The CDR3 DNA reads TGTGCCAGCAGCCCTGGGCGGGGGACCCAAACCTACGAGCAGTACTTC.

The chain has TRBV9 and TRBJ2-7; TRBD2 agrees at 9 bases. Germline lookup yields CDR1 SGDLS and CDR2 YYNGEE. The CDR3 has 16 amino acids. V trimming: 0 bases; J trimming: 1 base; junction bases outside the gene matches: 5. CDR3 nucleotides: TGTGCCAGCAGCGTAGAGGCTAGCGGGGAGTCCTACGAGCAGTACTTC. Translated, it gives CASSVEASGESYEQYF.

The chain recombines TRBV5-1 with TRBJ1-3; D remains unclear. This CDR3 contains 16 residues. Germline CDR1 and CDR2: SGHRS and YFSETQ. Trimming pared 3 bases from V and 0 bases from J, leaving 13 bases between. The CDR3 nucleotides are TGCGCCAGCAGCTATAGCGGACCCGACTCTGGAAACACCATATATTTT. Its translation is CASSYSGPDSGNTIYF.

The chain employs TRBV4-1 and TRBJ1-3; maybe TRBD1 (6 bases). Germline V gene data show CDR1 as MGHRA and CDR2 as YSYEKL. This CDR3 comprises 14 residues. The ends were cut back, 3 bases at V and 3 bases at J, with 9 bases in the middle. The CDR3 region is CASSQLDSGNTIYF. The CDR3 region has the DNA TGCGCCAGCAGCCAGTTGGACAGTGGAAACACCATATATTTT.

The chain employs TRBV7-9 and TRBJ2-1; 10 positions agree with TRBD1. Per germline, CDR1 SEHNR and CDR2 FQNEAQ (reference sequence). The trim removed 3 bases at V and 7 bases at J, leaving 9 bases unmatched. This CDR3 has 16 amino acids. The CDR3 loop is CASSFRAGTGANEQFF. In nucleotides, the CDR3 is TGTGCCAGCAGCTTTCGGGCCGGGACAGGGGCTAATGAGCAGTTCTTC.

V is TRBV6-5 and J is TRBJ2-2; 7 nucleotides align to TRBD1. In germline, CDR1 is MNHEY, CDR2 SVGAGI. V dropped 6 bases and J dropped 5; count of bases not matched to a gene: 9. The CDR3 consists of 15 residues. In DNA, the CDR3 is TGTGCCAGCAGGAGACCGGGACAGATAACCGGGGAGCTGTTTTTT. Translated: CASRRPGQITGELFF.

This clone has just a few counts. J is TRBJ2-1 and V is TRBV9; possible D gene TRBD1, 6 bases. This CDR3 has 16 residues. CDR1 is SGDLS, CDR2 YYNGEE, per germline. V lost 4 bases, J lost 4 bases, and 18 bases lay in between. For the CDR3, the DNA is TGTGCCAGCAGCCCCCTGACAGGCCTGCGGTACAATGAGCAGTTCTTC. Its protein is CASSPLTGLRYNEQFF.

CDR3 in DNA: TGTGCCAGCAGCCTTACAGGCAATCAGCCCCAGCATTTT. This gives the protein CASSLTGNQPQHF. The chain is built from TRBV6-1 and TRBJ1-5; D gene unclear. V gave up 6 bases and J gave up 2 bases, with 8 bases separating them. The germline V gene has CDR1 MNHNS and CDR2 SASEGT. This CDR3 region has 13 residues.